Each of the 11 T cell receptor beta chains below was sequenced from the same sample in a study of cytotoxic CD8 clonotypes in ibrutinib-treated CLL (dated by TCRdb to the early 2020s). The library came from the immunoSEQ multiplex PCR assay. This is the immuneACCESS table as TCRdb keeps it, with only in-frame sequences that have V and J called. A part of the clones is gone; compared with another copy, unresolved V genes explain less than half, and the rest is unexplained. Counted in this sample were about 18,000 clones; 75% to 85% of them appeared once. 15% to 20% of the sample lies in the top ten. Here the sequenced sample was PBMCs, taken before ibrutinib treatment. Source of these receptors: a human donor with chronic lymphocytic leukemia.

The rearrangement joins TRBV9 to TRBJ2-3; D is unclear. The V gene lost 1 base and the J gene lost 2 bases, with 5 bases spanning the gap. The V gene's germline CDR1 is SGDLS and CDR2 YYNGEE. The CDR3 runs to 13 residues. For the CDR3, the DNA is TGTGCCAGCAGCGTACTTAACACAGATACGCAGTATTTT. Residues: CASSVLNTDTQYF.

The V and J genes are TRBV27 and TRBJ1-4; D ambiguous. V gave up 5 bases and J gave up 0 bases, with 10 bases separating them. The CDR3 extends over 15 amino acids. Germline assignment: CDR1 MNHEY and CDR2 SMNVEV (reference sequence). CDR3 residues: CASSPSAATNEKLFF. The DNA of the CDR3 is TGTGCCAGCAGTCCGTCAGCCGCAACTAATGAAAAACTGTTTTTT.

This clone is a singleton in its sample. This chain links TRBV11-2 with TRBJ2-1, with D possibly being TRBD2 (5 bases). The CDR3 runs to 16 residues. CDR1 and CDR2 from the germline V gene are SGHAT and FQNNGV. V lost 3 bases to trimming and J lost 5 bases, with 17 bases between them. In DNA, the CDR3 is TGTGCCAGCAGCTTGGAGCCTCGGCGAGGGAACAATGAGCAGTTCTTC. Protein sequence: CASSLEPRRGNNEQFF. Full variable domain (rest looked up from reference TRBV11-2 and TRBJ2-1): EAGVAQSPRYKIIEKRQSVAFWCNPISGHATLYWYQQILGQGPKLLIQFQNNGVVDDSQLPKDRFSAERLKGVDSTLKIQPAKLEDSAVYLCASSLEPRRGNNEQFFGPGTRLTVL.

This clone is termed medium-sized. V and J are TRBV2 and TRBJ2-1; 14 bases map to TRBD2. This CDR3 spans 14 amino acids. In germline, CDR1 is SNHLY, CDR2 FYNNEI. Trimming took 6 bases from V and 10 from J; bases not matched to a gene: 5. This CDR3 reads CASRTSGRVGEQFF. As DNA, the CDR3 is TGTGCCAGCAGGACTAGCGGGAGGGTGGGAGAGCAGTTCTTC.

V and J are TRBV4-2 and TRBJ1-2, with TRBD1 matching 9 bases. Per the germline V gene, CDR1 is LGHNA and CDR2 is YNFKEQ. There are 15 residues in the CDR3. V gave up 4 bases and J gave up 4 bases; unmatched junction bases: 7. The CDR3 protein is CASSPPEDRGYGYTF. CDR3 in DNA: TGTGCCAGCAGCCCACCGGAGGACAGGGGCTATGGCTACACCTTC.

The chain employs TRBV7-8 and TRBJ1-2; D uncertain. Germline V gene data show CDR1 as SGHVS and CDR2 as FQNEAQ. This CDR3 contains 14 residues. Trimming left V 5 bases short and J 2 bases short, with 12 bases between. CDR3 DNA: TGTGCCAGCAGCCCCTCGGAAGAGAACTATGGCTACACCTTC. Protein product: CASSPSEENYGYTF.

The chain employs TRBV5-1 and TRBJ2-1, with 10 bases identical to TRBD2. There are 16 residues in the CDR3. In germline, CDR1 is SGHRS, CDR2 YFSETQ. Germline trimming cut 3 bases from V and 6 bases from J; bases unmatched to any gene: 9. The CDR3: CASSWTSGGVINEQFF. The CDR3 DNA follows: TGCGCCAGCAGCTGGACTAGCGGAGGAGTAATCAATGAGCAGTTCTTC.

This clone was recorded once. In nucleotides, the CDR3 is TGTGCCAGCAGCCCCGGCGGAGCGGCCGGAGTATACGAGCAGTACTTC. It is translated as CASSPGGAAGVYEQYF. The V and J genes are TRBV7-2 and TRBJ2-7, with D perhaps TRBD2 (5 bases). Trimming shortened V by 5 bases and J by 4 bases, and 21 bases separated the two germline ends. CDR1 SGHTA and CDR2 FQGNSA come from the germline V gene. The CDR3 consists of 16 residues.

V and J are TRBV14 and TRBJ1-1; D is unresolved. CDR1 and CDR2 (germline): SGHDN, FVKESK. V was pared by 3 bases and J by 1 base, with 12 bases between. This CDR3 is built from 15 residues. CDR3 DNA sequence: TGTGCCAGCAGCCACGCCCTAGATGGGAACACTGAAGCTTTCTTT. Translating it yields CASSHALDGNTEAFF.

The V and J genes are TRBV11-2 and TRBJ2-5; 9 nucleotides agree with TRBD1. The V gene end was trimmed by 3 bases and the J gene end by 5 bases; junction bases not matched to a gene: 13. The CDR3 loop spans 17 amino acids. CDR1 and CDR2 from the germline V gene are SGHAT and FQNNGV. The CDR3 DNA sequence: TGTGCCAGCAGCTTCCTATCCGGGACAGGGTTTGGGGAGACCCAGTACTTC. Translated: CASSFLSGTGFGETQYF. Combining the CDR3 with reference TRBV11-2 and TRBJ2-5 gives the whole variable domain EAGVAQSPRYKIIEKRQSVAFWCNPISGHATLYWYQQILGQGPKLLIQFQNNGVVDDSQLPKDRFSAERLKGVDSTLKIQPAKLEDSAVYLCASSFLSGTGFGETQYFGPGTRLLVL.

CDR3 coding DNA: TGTGCCAGCAACTCTCGGGGGAGAGGCGGGGAGCTGTTTTTT. This encodes CASNSRGRGGELFF. This chain uses TRBV2 with TRBJ2-2, with D maybe TRBD2 (6 bases). The CDR3 length is 14 residues. The V gene's germline CDR1 is SNHLY and CDR2 FYNNEI. With 7 bases removed from V and 7 bases from J, the gap between germline ends came to 16 bases. The full variable domain, with the rest looked up from reference TRBV2 and TRBJ2-2, is EPEVTQTPSHQVTQMGQEVILRCVPISNHLYFYWYRQILGQKVEFLVSFYNNEISEKSEIFDDQFSVERPDGSNFTLKIRSTKLEDSAMYFCASNSRGRGGELFFGEGSRLTVL.